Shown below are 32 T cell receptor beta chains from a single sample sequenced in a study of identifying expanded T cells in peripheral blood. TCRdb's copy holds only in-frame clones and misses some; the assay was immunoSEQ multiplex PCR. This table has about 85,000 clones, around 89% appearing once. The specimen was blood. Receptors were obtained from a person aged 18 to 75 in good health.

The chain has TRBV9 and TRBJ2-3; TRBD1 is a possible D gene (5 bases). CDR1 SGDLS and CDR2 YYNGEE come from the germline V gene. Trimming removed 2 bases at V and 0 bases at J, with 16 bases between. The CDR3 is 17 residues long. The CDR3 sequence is CASSVGLLGASTDTQYF. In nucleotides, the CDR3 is TGTGCCAGCAGCGTCGGTCTTCTAGGGGCCAGCACAGATACGCAGTATTTT. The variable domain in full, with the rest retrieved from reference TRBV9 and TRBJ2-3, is DSGVTQTPKHLITATGQRVTLRCSPRSGDLSVYWYQQSLDQGLQFLIQYYNGEERAKGNILERFSAQQFPDLHSELNLSSLELGDSALYFCASSVGLLGASTDTQYFGPGTRLTVL.

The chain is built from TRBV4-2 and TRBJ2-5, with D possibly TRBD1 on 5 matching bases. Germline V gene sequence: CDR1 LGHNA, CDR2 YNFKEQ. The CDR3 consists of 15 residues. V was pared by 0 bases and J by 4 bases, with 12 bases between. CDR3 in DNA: TGTGCCAGCAGCCAAGATTCAGGGCGGCCAGAGACCCAGTACTTC. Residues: CASSQDSGRPETQYF.

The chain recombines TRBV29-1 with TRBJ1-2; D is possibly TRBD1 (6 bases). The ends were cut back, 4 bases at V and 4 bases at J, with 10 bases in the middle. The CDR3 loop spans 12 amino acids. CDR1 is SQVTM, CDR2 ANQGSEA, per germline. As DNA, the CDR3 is TGCAGCGTTGGGGCCAGGGGCTATGGCTACACCTTC. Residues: CSVGARGYGYTF. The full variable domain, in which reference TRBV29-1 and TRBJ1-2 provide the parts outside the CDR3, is SAVISQKPSRDICQRGTSLTIQCQVDSQVTMMFWYRQQPGQSLTLIATANQGSEATYESGFVIDKFPISRPNLTFSTLTVSNMSPEDSSIYLCSVGARGYGYTFGSGTRLTVV.

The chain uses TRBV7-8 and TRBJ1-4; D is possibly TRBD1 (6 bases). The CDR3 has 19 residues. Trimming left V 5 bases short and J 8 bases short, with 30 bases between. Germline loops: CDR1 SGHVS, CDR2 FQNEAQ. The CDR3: CASSPTRMSGTPRPEKLFF. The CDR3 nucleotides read TGTGCCAGCAGCCCGACCCGGATGTCCGGGACACCAAGGCCCGAAAAACTGTTTTTT.

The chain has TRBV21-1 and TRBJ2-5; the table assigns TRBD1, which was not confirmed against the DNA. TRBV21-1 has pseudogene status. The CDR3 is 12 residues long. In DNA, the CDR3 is TGTGCCCGAAGGACAGGGAGTTCGACCCAGTACTTC. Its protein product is CARRTGSSTQYF.

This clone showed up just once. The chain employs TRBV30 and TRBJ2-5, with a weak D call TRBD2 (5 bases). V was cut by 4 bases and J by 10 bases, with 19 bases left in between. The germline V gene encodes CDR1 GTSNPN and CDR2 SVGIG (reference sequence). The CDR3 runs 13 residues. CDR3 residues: CAWMPGYAGDQYF. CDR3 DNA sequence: TGTGCCTGGATGCCGGGGTACGCTGGGGACCAGTACTTC.

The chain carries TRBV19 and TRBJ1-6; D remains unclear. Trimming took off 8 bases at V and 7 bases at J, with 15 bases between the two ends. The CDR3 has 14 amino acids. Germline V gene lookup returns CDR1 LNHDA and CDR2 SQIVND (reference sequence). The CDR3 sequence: CASSPTGENSPLHF. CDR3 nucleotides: TGTGCCAGTTCCCCGACCGGAGAGAATTCACCCCTCCACTTT. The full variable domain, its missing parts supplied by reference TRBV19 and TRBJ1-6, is DGGITQSPKYLFRKEGQNVTLSCEQNLNHDAMYWYRQDPGQGLRLIYYSQIVNDFQKGDIAEGYSVSREKKESFPLTVTSAQKNPTAFYLCASSPTGENSPLHFGNGTRLTVT.

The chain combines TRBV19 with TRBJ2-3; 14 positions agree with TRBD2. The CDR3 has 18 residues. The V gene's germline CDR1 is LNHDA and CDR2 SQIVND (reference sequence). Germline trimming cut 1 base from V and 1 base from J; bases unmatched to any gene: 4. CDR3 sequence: CASSIAGLAGGGTDTQYF. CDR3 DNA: TGTGCCAGTAGTATAGCAGGACTAGCGGGGGGTGGCACAGATACGCAGTATTTT.

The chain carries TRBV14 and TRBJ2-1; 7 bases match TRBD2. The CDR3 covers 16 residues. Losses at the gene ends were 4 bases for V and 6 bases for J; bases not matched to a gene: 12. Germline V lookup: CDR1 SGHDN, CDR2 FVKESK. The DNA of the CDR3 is TGTGCCAGCAGCCGATTCGGGGGGAATTGGGGCAATGAGCAGTTCTTC. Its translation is CASSRFGGNWGNEQFF.

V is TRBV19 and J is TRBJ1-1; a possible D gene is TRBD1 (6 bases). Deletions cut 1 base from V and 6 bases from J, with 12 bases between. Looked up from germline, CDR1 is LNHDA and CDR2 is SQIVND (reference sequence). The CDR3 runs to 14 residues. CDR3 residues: CASSIGGRASEAFF. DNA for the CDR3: TGTGCCAGTAGTATAGGGGGGCGGGCGTCTGAAGCTTTCTTT.

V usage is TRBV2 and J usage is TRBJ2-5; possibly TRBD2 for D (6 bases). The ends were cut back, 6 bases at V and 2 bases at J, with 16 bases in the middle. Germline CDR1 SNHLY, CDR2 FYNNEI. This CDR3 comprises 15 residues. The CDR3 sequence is CASSTRGGAQETQYF. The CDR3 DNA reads TGTGCCAGCAGCACCCGGGGCGGGGCTCAAGAGACCCAGTACTTC.

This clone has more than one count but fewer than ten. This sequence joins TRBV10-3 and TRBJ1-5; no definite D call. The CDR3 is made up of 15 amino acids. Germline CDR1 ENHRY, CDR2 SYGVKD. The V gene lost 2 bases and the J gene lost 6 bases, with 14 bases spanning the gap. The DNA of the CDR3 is TGTGCCATCAGTGAGACAAGGGATGATAGTCAGCCCCAGCATTTT. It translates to CAISETRDDSQPQHF.

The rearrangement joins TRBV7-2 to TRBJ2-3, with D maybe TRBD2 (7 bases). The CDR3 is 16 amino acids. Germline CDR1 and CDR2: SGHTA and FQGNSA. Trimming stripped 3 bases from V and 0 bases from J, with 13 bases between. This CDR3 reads CASSFWAGASTDTQYF. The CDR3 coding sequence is TGTGCCAGCAGCTTCTGGGCGGGGGCTAGCACAGATACGCAGTATTTT.

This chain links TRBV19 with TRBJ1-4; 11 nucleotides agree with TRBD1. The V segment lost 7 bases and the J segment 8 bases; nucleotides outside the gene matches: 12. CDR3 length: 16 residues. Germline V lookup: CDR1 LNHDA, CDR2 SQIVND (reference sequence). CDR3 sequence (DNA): TGTGCCAGTAACGCCGGACAGGGGGCCAGGTGGGAAAAACTGTTTTTT. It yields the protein CASNAGQGARWEKLFF.

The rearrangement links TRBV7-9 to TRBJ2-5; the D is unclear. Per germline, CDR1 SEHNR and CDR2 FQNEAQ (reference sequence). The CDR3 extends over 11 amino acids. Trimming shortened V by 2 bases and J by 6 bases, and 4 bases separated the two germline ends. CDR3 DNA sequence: TGTGCCAGCAGCTTAACACAGACCCAGTACTTC. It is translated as CASSLTQTQYF.

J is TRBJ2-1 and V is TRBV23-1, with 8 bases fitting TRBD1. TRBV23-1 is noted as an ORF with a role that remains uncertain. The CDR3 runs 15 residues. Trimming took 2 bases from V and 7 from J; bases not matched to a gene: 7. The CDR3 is CASSQGQGFRNEQFF. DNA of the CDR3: TGCGCCAGCAGTCAAGGACAGGGCTTTCGGAATGAGCAGTTCTTC.

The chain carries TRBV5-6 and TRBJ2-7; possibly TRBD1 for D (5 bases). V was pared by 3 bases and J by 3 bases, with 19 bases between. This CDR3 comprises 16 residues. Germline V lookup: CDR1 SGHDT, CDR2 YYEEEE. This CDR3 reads CASSSIFDSPNYEQYF. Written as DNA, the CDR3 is TGTGCCAGCAGCTCAATATTCGACAGCCCCAACTACGAGCAGTACTTC.

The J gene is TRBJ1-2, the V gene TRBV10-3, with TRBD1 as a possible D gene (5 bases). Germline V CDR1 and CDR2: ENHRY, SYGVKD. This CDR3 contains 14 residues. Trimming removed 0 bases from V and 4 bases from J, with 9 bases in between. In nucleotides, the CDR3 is TGTGCCATCAGTGAGTCAGACAGAGCCTATGGCTACACCTTC. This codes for CAISESDRAYGYTF.

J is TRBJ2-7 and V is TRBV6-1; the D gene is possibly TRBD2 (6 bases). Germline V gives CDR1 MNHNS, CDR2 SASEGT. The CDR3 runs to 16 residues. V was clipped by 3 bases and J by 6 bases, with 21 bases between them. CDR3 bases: TGTGCCAGCAGTGAGGCCCGACTCGCCCGGGGGTCCGAGCAGTACTTC. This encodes CASSEARLARGSEQYF.

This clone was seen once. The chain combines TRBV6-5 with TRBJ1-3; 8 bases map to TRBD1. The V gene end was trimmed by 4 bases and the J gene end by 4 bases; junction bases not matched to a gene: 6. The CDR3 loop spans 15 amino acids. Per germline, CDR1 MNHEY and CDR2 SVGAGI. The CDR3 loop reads CASSSPRTGGNTIYF. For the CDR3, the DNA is TGTGCCAGCAGTTCCCCCCGGACAGGGGGAAACACCATATATTTT.

CDR3 DNA sequence: TGTGCCAGCAGCATCCTTCTGGGGACGAACACCGGGGAGCTGTTTTTT. Its translation is CASSILLGTNTGELFF. The rearrangement links TRBV7-9 to TRBJ2-2; the D is unclear. The CDR3 has 16 residues. Deletions cut 5 bases from V and 0 bases from J, with 13 bases between. The germline CDR1 and CDR2 sequences are SEHNR and FQNEAQ (reference sequence).

CDR3 sequence (DNA): TGTGCCTGGAAAGGGCAGTATAATTCACCCCTCCACTTT. It translates to CAWKGQYNSPLHF. The V gene is TRBV30, the J gene TRBJ1-6, with unresolved D. In germline, CDR1 is GTSNPN, CDR2 SVGIG (reference sequence). The CDR3 runs 13 residues. The V gene lost 4 bases and the J gene lost 4 bases, with 8 bases spanning the gap.

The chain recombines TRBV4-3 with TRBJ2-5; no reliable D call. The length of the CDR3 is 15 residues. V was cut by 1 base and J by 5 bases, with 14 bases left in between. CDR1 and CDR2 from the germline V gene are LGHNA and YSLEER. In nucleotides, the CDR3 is TGCGCCAGCAGCCAAGGCATAGGGATTGCGGAGACCCAGTACTTC. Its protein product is CASSQGIGIAETQYF.

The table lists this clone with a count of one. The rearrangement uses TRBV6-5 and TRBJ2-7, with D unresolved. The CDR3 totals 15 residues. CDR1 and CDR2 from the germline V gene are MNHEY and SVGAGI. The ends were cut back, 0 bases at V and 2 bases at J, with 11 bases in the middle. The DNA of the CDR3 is TGTGCCAGCAGTTACTCAGGGCCGACCACCTACGAGCAGTACTTC. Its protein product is CASSYSGPTTYEQYF.

The CDR3 DNA sequence: TGTGCCAGCAGTGAGCAGACAGGCATAACTGAAGCTTTCTTT. Translated, it gives CASSEQTGITEAFF. This sequence joins TRBV28 and TRBJ1-1, with a possible D match to TRBD1 (6 bases). The CDR3 spans 14 residues. In germline, CDR1 is MDHEN, CDR2 SYDVKM. Trimming pared 5 bases from V and 5 bases from J, leaving 15 bases between.

The CDR3 nucleotides are TGCAGCGTTTTAGAGACTGAAGCTTTCTTT. It specifies CSVLETEAFF. The chain combines TRBV29-1 with TRBJ1-1, with D unclear. Germline CDR1 reads SQVTM; CDR2 reads ANQGSEA. Between the trimmed V and J ends, which lost 5 bases and 5 bases, there was a span of 6 bases. The CDR3 covers 10 residues.

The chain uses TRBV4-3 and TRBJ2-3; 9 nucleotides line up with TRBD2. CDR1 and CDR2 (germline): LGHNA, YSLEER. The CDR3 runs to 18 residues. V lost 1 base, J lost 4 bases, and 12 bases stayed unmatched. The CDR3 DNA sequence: TGCGCCAGCAGCCAAGGACGGGGTGCTAGCGGGGAGGCAGATACGCAGTATTTT. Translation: CASSQGRGASGEADTQYF.

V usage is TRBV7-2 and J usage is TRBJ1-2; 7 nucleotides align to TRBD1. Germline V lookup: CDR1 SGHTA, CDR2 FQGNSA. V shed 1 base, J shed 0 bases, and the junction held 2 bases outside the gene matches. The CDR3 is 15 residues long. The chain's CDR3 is CASSLVGQANYGYTF. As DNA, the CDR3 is TGTGCCAGCAGCTTAGTCGGACAGGCTAACTATGGCTACACCTTC.

The chain's CDR3 is CASSFAGGRADTQYF. The DNA for the CDR3 is TGTGCCAGCAGCTTTGCGGGGGGGCGGGCAGATACGCAGTATTTT. V usage is TRBV5-4 and J usage is TRBJ2-3; 9 bases fit TRBD2. The CDR3 runs to 15 residues. Germline V gene sequence: CDR1 SGHNT, CDR2 YYREEE (reference sequence). V was pared by 2 bases and J by 4 bases, with 5 bases of the junction left unmatched.

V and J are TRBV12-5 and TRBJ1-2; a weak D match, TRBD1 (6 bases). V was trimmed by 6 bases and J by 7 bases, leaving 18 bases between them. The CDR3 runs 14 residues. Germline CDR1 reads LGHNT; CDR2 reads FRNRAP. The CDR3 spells CASGLQGSAGGYTF. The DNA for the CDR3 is TGTGCTAGTGGCCTACAGGGATCCGCGGGTGGCTACACCTTC.

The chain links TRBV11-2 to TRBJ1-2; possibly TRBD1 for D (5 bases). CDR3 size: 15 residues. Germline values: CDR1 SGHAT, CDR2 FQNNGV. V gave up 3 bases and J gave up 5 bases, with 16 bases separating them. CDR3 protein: CASSLPGTGGYGYTF. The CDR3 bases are TGTGCCAGCAGCTTGCCCGGGACGGGAGGTTATGGCTACACCTTC.

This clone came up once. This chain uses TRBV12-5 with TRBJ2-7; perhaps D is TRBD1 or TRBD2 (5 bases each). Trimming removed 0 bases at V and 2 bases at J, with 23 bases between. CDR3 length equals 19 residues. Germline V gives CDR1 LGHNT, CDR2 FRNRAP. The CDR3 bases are TGTGCTAGTGGTTTGGTACCCCACCAAGGGCAGGGAGCTCCCTACGAGCAGTACTTC. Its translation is CASGLVPHQGQGAPYEQYF. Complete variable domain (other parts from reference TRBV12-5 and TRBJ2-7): DARVTQTPRHKVTEMGQEVTMRCQPILGHNTVFWYRQTMMQGLELLAYFRNRAPLDDSGMPKDRFSAEMPDATLATLKIQPSEPRDSAVYFCASGLVPHQGQGAPYEQYFGPGTRLTVT.